The 22 T cell receptor beta chains reported below all come from one sample, sequenced in a study of beta chain features in type 1 diabetes. Sequenced material consisted of expressed TCRB transcripts (all of the isolated RNA was reverse transcribed). Sequencing was performed with immunoSEQ multiplex PCR; in TCRdb, only in-frame clones are kept and a portion is missing. Seen here are 200,000 to 250,000 clones, over 7.5% observed once, and the top ten hold just under 0.035%. Source material: naive CD4+ T cells from blood. The receptors were gathered from a woman aged 18-29 years in good health.

In its sample, this clone was seen a few times. As DNA, the CDR3 is TGTGCCTGGAGACGAGACAGGGGCCCCTACGAGCAGTACTTC. It specifies CAWRRDRGPYEQYF. This chain connects TRBV30 to TRBJ2-7; 8 bases are a match to TRBD1. This CDR3 has 14 amino acids. The ends lost 3 bases at V and 2 bases at J; junction bases unmatched: 6. The germline V gene has CDR1 GTSNPN and CDR2 SVGIG (reference sequence).

This clone was picked up a small number of times. The gene calls are TRBV30 and TRBJ1-4; 7 nucleotides line up with TRBD1. Germline assignment: CDR1 GTSNPN and CDR2 SVGIG (reference sequence). This CDR3 has 14 residues. V lost 2 bases to trimming and J lost 4 bases; unmatched junction nucleotides: 4. CDR3 region: CAWSSQGINEKLFF. The CDR3 coding sequence is TGTGCCTGGAGTTCACAGGGGATTAATGAAAAACTGTTTTTT.

V is TRBV7-2 and J is TRBJ2-1; 13 bases align to TRBD2. The CDR3 is 16 amino acids. V was clipped by 5 bases and J by 6 bases; unmatched bases: 7. CDR1 SGHTA and CDR2 FQGNSA come from the germline V gene. CDR3 nucleotides: TGTGCCAGCAGCCCAGGGACTAGCGGGGCGTTCAATGAGCAGTTCTTC. Translation gives CASSPGTSGAFNEQFF.

The chain is built from TRBV4-2 and TRBJ2-5, with D tentatively TRBD2 (6 bases). V lost 5 bases and J 2 bases, leaving 24 bases between the germline ends. In germline, CDR1 is LGHNA, CDR2 YNFKEQ. There are 18 residues in the CDR3. This chain's CDR3 is CASSLNGGVPSRQETQYF. The DNA of the CDR3 is TGTGCCAGCAGCTTAAATGGCGGGGTCCCCAGCAGGCAAGAGACCCAGTACTTC.

The rearrangement links TRBV4-1 to TRBJ2-1; D might be TRBD2 (7 bases). Germline loops: CDR1 MGHRA, CDR2 YSYEKL. Trimming left V 6 bases short and J 1 base short, with 13 bases between. This CDR3 is built from 15 residues. The CDR3 loop is CASSSSGTSYNEQFF. Here the CDR3 DNA reads TGCGCCAGCAGTTCAAGCGGGACATCCTACAATGAGCAGTTCTTC.

This clone was observed a handful of times. Here the CDR3 reads CASSPLGTSGRAGEQFF. The CDR3 coding sequence is TGTGCCAGCAGCCCCTTGGGGACTAGCGGGAGGGCCGGTGAGCAGTTCTTC. This chain joins TRBV7-2 and TRBJ2-1; 16 positions match TRBD2. The germline V gene encodes CDR1 SGHTA and CDR2 FQGNSA. V gave up 5 bases and J gave up 9 bases; unmatched junction bases: 10. This CDR3 is built from 17 residues.

The chain combines TRBV9 with TRBJ2-5; 7 positions agree with TRBD2. Germline CDR1 SGDLS, CDR2 YYNGEE. This CDR3 has 13 amino acids. Trimming removed 4 bases from V and 5 bases from J; junction bases left unmatched: 5. CDR3 in amino acids: CASSLTSAETQYF. Here the CDR3 DNA reads TGTGCCAGCAGCCTTACTAGCGCGGAGACCCAGTACTTC.

This clone was seen only a few times. This sequence joins TRBV7-3 and TRBJ2-3; D perhaps matches TRBD2 (7 bases). The V end was cut by 5 bases, the J end by 5 bases, with 14 bases between. In germline, CDR1 is SGHTA, CDR2 FQGTGA. There are 14 residues in the CDR3. The CDR3 here is CASSKGGSLDTQYF. In DNA form, the CDR3 reads TGTGCCAGCAGCAAGGGGGGGTCCCTAGATACGCAGTATTTT. The full variable domain, with the rest looked up from reference TRBV7-3 and TRBJ2-3, is GAGVSQTPSNKVTEKGKYVELRCDPISGHTALYWYRQSLGQGPEFLIYFQGTGAADDSGLPNDRFFAVRPEGSVSTLKIQRTERGDSAVYLCASSKGGSLDTQYFGPGTRLTVL.

The chain joins TRBV2 to TRBJ2-4; TRBD1 agrees at 10 bases. The CDR3 is 14 amino acids. V dropped 8 bases and J dropped 8; count of bases not matched to a gene: 9. Germline CDR1 and CDR2: SNHLY and FYNNEI. The CDR3 here is CASDPGQGLHIQYF. The CDR3 nucleotides read TGTGCCAGCGACCCGGGACAGGGGTTACACATTCAGTACTTC.

A few counts support this clone. Here the CDR3 reads CAISERAGDNQPQHF. CDR3 in DNA: TGTGCCATCAGTGAGAGGGCAGGGGACAATCAGCCCCAGCATTTT. The V and J genes are TRBV10-3 and TRBJ1-5; possibly TRBD1 for D (6 bases). The CDR3 is made up of 15 amino acids. In germline, CDR1 is ENHRY, CDR2 SYGVKD. V lost 2 bases and J lost 3, with 11 bases in between.

The table lists this clone with a few counts. DNA of the CDR3: TGTGCCAGTAGTGTGGCCCAAGGCGGGGGGGCCCCCAAAAACATTCAGTACTTC. Residues: CASSVAQGGGAPKNIQYF. The chain carries TRBV19 and TRBJ2-4; 9 nucleotides line up with TRBD2. Germline CDR1 LNHDA, CDR2 SQIVND (reference sequence). This CDR3 region has 18 residues. V was clipped by 5 bases and J by 2 bases; unmatched bases: 13.

This clone was detected only a few times. V and J are TRBV5-6 and TRBJ2-7; D may be TRBD2 (5 bases). CDR1 is SGHDT, CDR2 YYEEEE, per germline. The ends were cut back, 0 bases at V and 2 bases at J, with 6 bases in the middle. This CDR3 region has 13 residues. CDR3 loop: CASSLAGTYEQYF. The CDR3 nucleotides are TGTGCCAGCAGCTTGGCGGGGACCTACGAGCAGTACTTC.

This clone was seen more than once but under ten times. The chain employs TRBV30 and TRBJ2-7; D perhaps matches TRBD2 (7 bases). Germline CDR1 reads GTSNPN; CDR2 reads SVGIG (reference sequence). V lost 3 bases, J lost 4 bases, and 13 bases lay in between. This CDR3 comprises 13 residues. CDR3 sequence: CAWRAGGAYEQYF. CDR3 sequence (DNA): TGTGCCTGGAGAGCTGGGGGGGCATACGAGCAGTACTTC.

This chain joins TRBV11-2 and TRBJ1-2; 8 bases are shared with TRBD1. With 5 bases clipped from V and 6 bases from J, the junction kept 17 bases outside the gene matches. Germline-derived CDR1 and CDR2 are SGHAT and FQNNGV. CDR3 length: 17 amino acids. In DNA form, the CDR3 reads TGTGCCAGCAGCACCCTCGGGCCCGGCCACAGGGGGGATGGCTACACCTTC. Its translation: CASSTLGPGHRGDGYTF.

The chain combines TRBV6-6 with TRBJ1-2; 7 bases match TRBD1. Germline V gene data show CDR1 as MNHNY and CDR2 as SVGAGI (reference sequence). Germline trimming cut 5 bases from V and 6 bases from J; bases unmatched to any gene: 9. CDR3 length equals 14 residues. The CDR3 DNA follows: TGTGCCAGCAGTCGGACAGGAAATATAGATGGCTACACCTTC. Translated, it gives CASSRTGNIDGYTF.

This clone was detected ten times or more. This rearrangement joins TRBV18 to TRBJ2-7, with D possibly matching TRBD1 (5 bases). The V and J ends lost 4 bases and 0 bases respectively, with 7 bases between them. The CDR3 runs to 13 residues. CDR1 and CDR2 (germline): KGHSH, LQKENI. In DNA form, the CDR3 reads TGTGCCAGCTCACAGCAGGGCTCCTACGAGCAGTACTTC. Its protein product is CASSQQGSYEQYF.

CDR3 residues: CASSATTSGGAKQETQYF. Here the CDR3 DNA reads TGTGCCAGCAGCGCAACGACTAGCGGGGGGGCTAAGCAAGAGACCCAGTACTTC. The J gene is TRBJ2-5, the V gene TRBV9, with 14 bases matching TRBD2. Germline V gene data show CDR1 as SGDLS and CDR2 as YYNGEE. CDR3 length: 18 residues. With V trimmed by 3 bases and J by 2 bases, 9 bases remained unmatched.

This clone was recorded a few times. The V and J genes are TRBV6-6 and TRBJ1-1, with TRBD1 identical over 9 bases. The J segment lost 1 base and the V segment lost 0 bases, leaving 3 bases of the junction unmatched. Germline V gene sequence: CDR1 MNHNY, CDR2 SVGAGI (reference sequence). This CDR3 region has 16 residues. CDR3: CASSYSSGQGNTEAFF. The DNA of the CDR3 is TGTGCCAGCAGTTACTCTTCGGGACAGGGGAACACTGAAGCTTTCTTT.

The chain couples TRBV21-1 to TRBJ1-5; the D call TRBD1 from the table was never checked on the DNA. TRBV21-1 counts as a pseudogene. CDR3 length: 16 residues. The CDR3 region is CASSPRQGLSNQPQHF. The CDR3 nucleotides read TGTGCCAGCAGCCCTCGACAGGGACTTAGCAATCAGCCCCAGCATTTT.

The table lists this clone with a few counts. CDR3: CASSYPPQDAGYTF. The CDR3 DNA reads as TGTGCCAGCAGTTACCCACCTCAGGATGCTGGCTACACCTTC. The chain recombines TRBV6-6 with TRBJ1-2; no firm D call. Looked up from germline, CDR1 is MNHNY and CDR2 is SVGAGI (reference sequence). The V end was cut by 2 bases, the J end by 7 bases, with 14 bases between. This CDR3 region has 14 residues.

The rearrangement links TRBV19 to TRBJ1-6; D is unresolved. The germline V gene encodes CDR1 LNHDA and CDR2 SQIVND (reference sequence). V lost 1 base and J lost 7, with 5 bases in between. The CDR3 consists of 13 residues. This chain's CDR3 is CASSIVPNSPLHF. The CDR3 nucleotides read TGTGCCAGTAGTATAGTTCCGAATTCACCCCTCCACTTT.

V gene TRBV28 combines with J gene TRBJ2-6; D is possibly TRBD2 (6 bases). Between the trimmed V and J ends, which lost 7 bases and 1 base, there was a span of 8 bases. Looked up from germline, CDR1 is MDHEN and CDR2 is SYDVKM. CDR3 length: 14 residues. CDR3 DNA sequence: TGTGCCAGCACTCGGGGGTCTGGGGCCAACGTCCTGACTTTC. Amino acids: CASTRGSGANVLTF.